What follows are 5 T cell receptor beta chains derived from one specimen sequenced in a study of shared clonotypes between healthy human individuals. Data came from immunoSEQ multiplex PCR; TCRdb stores just in-frame clones and leaves some out. The repertoire holds some 1 million clones, with 60% to 80% as singletons. The sample taken for sequencing was memory CD4+ T cells sorted from blood. As to subset: CD45RA-negative fraction. These receptors came from a man younger than 30 in good health.

This clone was counted once. This sequence joins TRBV5-4 and TRBJ1-5, with a weak D call TRBD1 (5 bases). Germline V lookup: CDR1 SGHNT, CDR2 YYREEE (reference sequence). CDR3 length equals 18 residues. Trimming shortened V by 2 bases and J by 1 base, and 19 bases separated the two germline ends. Written as DNA, the CDR3 is TGTGCCAGCAGCTTCAGGGAGGCCCCCCTAGGGAGCAATCAGCCCCAGCATTTT. It translates to CASSFREAPLGSNQPQHF.

The chain combines TRBV11-3 with TRBJ2-2; tentatively, D is TRBD2 (6 bases). The V end lost 1 base, the J end lost 0 bases, and 9 bases lay between the germline ends. Germline CDR1 reads SGHNT; CDR2 reads YENEEA. The CDR3 runs to 16 residues. CDR3: CASSLGAGPNTGELFF. CDR3 DNA sequence: TGTGCCAGCAGCTTAGGGGCGGGACCGAACACCGGGGAGCTGTTTTTT.

In DNA, the CDR3 is TGTGCCAGCAGCTCGGGAAGGGCCTACGAGCAGTACTTC. It translates to CASSSGRAYEQYF. This sequence joins TRBV6-6 and TRBJ2-7, with a possible D match to TRBD2 (5 bases). V lost 6 bases to trimming and J lost 2 bases, with 11 bases between them. CDR1 MNHNY and CDR2 SVGAGI come from the germline V gene (reference sequence). The CDR3 length is 13 residues.

V is TRBV6-1 and J is TRBJ2-5; tentatively, D is TRBD1 (6 bases). Between the trimmed V and J ends, which lost 4 bases and 4 bases, there was a span of 16 bases. This CDR3 has 15 amino acids. The V gene's germline CDR1 is MNHNS and CDR2 SASEGT. The CDR3 loop is CASSATGSHRETQYF. DNA of the CDR3: TGTGCCAGCAGTGCTACAGGGTCCCACAGAGAGACCCAGTACTTC.

This clone was seen more than once but under ten times. The rearrangement uses TRBV6-1 and TRBJ2-2; 8 bases agree with TRBD2. The CDR3 totals 18 residues. Germline trimming cut 1 base from V and 1 base from J; bases unmatched to any gene: 8. The germline V gene encodes CDR1 MNHNS and CDR2 SASEGT. Written as DNA, the CDR3 is TGTGCCAGCAGTGAAGGGCAGGGTAGCGGGGTGAACACCGGGGAGCTGTTTTTT. It codes for CASSEGQGSGVNTGELFF.